This T cell receptor (beta chain) was documented in a study of cytomegalovirus exposure and HLA in healthy donors. PCR involved 60 Vbeta and 13 Jbeta primers. Produced via immunoSEQ multiplex PCR; TCRdb's table is partial and in-frame only. Of tens of thousands of clones in the sample, about 80% were seen once. Trimming at V came to 0 bases and at J to 4 bases, leaving 6 bases not matched to a gene. CDR1 and CDR2 from the germline V gene are SGHNT and YYREEE (reference sequence). The CDR3 has 15 amino acids. Sequences were obtained from PBMCs. This sequence was found in a male donor in good health and CMV-seronegative. This chain joins TRBV5-4 and TRBJ2-7; 8 nucleotides line up with TRBD1. The CDR3 DNA reads TGTGCCAGCAGCTTGGGGAGCCAGGGGGCTTACGAGCAGTACTTC. This encodes CASSLGSQGAYEQYF.